A selection of T cell receptor beta chains follows, all from one sample in a study of shared clonotypes between healthy human individuals. This table comes from immunoSEQ multiplex PCR, and its TCRdb copy is limited to in-frame clones, with some not included. The sample contains roughly 2.2 million clones, 92% of which appear only once. The sample was naive CD4+ T cells from PBMCs. The receptors shown here come from a man younger than 35 in good health. Some clones in this sample may be carry-over from other donors' samples. Each CDR3 is given with its conserved first and last residue. A D gene is named only where the DNA matches it firmly.

j_call: TRBJ2-5
d_call: TRBD2
v_call: TRBV19
cdr3_aa: CASSPWGGSETQYF
cdr3_nt: TGTGCCAGTAGTCCTTGGGGGGGTAGCGAGACCCAGTACTTC

j_call: TRBJ2-1
d_call: .
v_call: TRBV27
cdr3_aa: CASSLSPALAVPGGEQFF
cdr3_nt: TGTGCCAGCAGTTTATCTCCTGCGCTAGCAGTACCTGGAGGGGAGCAGTTCTTC

j_call: TRBJ2-1
d_call: TRBD2
v_call: TRBV7-3
cdr3_aa: CASSPSGTSGSRSQFF
cdr3_nt: TGTGCCAGCAGTCCAAGCGGTACTAGCGGGAGTCGGTCGCAGTTCTTC

j_call: TRBJ2-5
d_call: .
v_call: TRBV5-1
cdr3_aa: CASRGVAAKGETQYF
cdr3_nt: TGCGCCAGCCGTGGTGTTGCCGCGAAGGGGGAGACCCAGTACTTC

j_call: TRBJ2-3
d_call: TRBD2
v_call: TRBV28
cdr3_aa: CASSFPLAGKDTQYF
cdr3_nt: TGTGCCAGCAGTTTCCCTCTAGCGGGTAAAGATACGCAGTATTTT

j_call: TRBJ2-1
d_call: TRBD1
v_call: TRBV4-1
cdr3_aa: CASSQPGQGAGNEQFF
cdr3_nt: TGCGCCAGCAGCCAACCTGGACAGGGGGCAGGCAATGAGCAGTTCTTC

j_call: TRBJ1-3
d_call: .
v_call: TRBV7-9
cdr3_aa: CASSLDSSGNTIYF
cdr3_nt: TGTGCCAGCAGCTTAGACAGCTCTGGAAACACCATATATTTT

j_call: TRBJ2-5
d_call: TRBD2
v_call: TRBV5-1
cdr3_aa: CASSLDLAGGQETQYF
cdr3_nt: TGCGCCAGCAGCTTGGATCTAGCGGGAGGACAAGAGACCCAGTACTTC

j_call: TRBJ2-6
d_call: .
v_call: TRBV11-2
cdr3_aa: CASSLDGYLANVLTF
cdr3_nt: TGTGCCAGCAGCTTAGATGGCTATTTGGCCAACGTCCTGACTTTC

j_call: TRBJ1-4
d_call: TRBD1
v_call: TRBV6-5
cdr3_aa: CASSLQGATNEKLFF
cdr3_nt: TGTGCCAGCAGCTTACAGGGGGCCACTAATGAAAAACTGTTTTTT